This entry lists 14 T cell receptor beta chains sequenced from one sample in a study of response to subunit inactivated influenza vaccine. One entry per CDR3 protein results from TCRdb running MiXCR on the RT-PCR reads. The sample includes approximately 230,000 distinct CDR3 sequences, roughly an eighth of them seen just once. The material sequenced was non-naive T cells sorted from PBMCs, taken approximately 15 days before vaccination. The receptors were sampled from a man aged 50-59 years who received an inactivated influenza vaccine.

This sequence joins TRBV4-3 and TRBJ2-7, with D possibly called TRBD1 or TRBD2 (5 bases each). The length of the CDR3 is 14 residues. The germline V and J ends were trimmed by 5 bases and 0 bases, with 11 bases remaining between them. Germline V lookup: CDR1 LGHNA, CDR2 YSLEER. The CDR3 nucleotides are TGCGCCAGCAGCGAAAGGGACCACTCCTACGAGCAGTACTTC. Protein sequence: CASSERDHSYEQYF.

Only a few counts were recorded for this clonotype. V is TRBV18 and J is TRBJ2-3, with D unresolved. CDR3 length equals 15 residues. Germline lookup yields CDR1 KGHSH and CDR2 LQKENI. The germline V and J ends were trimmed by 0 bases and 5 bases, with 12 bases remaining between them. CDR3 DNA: TGTGCCAGCTCACCACCGCTTAGGGCCGGAGATACGCAGTATTTT. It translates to CASSPPLRAGDTQYF.

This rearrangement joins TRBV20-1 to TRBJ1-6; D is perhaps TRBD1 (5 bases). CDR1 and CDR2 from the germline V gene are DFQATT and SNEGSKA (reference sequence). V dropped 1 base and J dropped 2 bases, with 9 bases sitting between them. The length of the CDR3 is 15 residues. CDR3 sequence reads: CSARVLGAYNSPLHF. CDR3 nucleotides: TGCAGTGCTAGAGTCCTGGGGGCCTATAATTCACCCCTCCACTTT.

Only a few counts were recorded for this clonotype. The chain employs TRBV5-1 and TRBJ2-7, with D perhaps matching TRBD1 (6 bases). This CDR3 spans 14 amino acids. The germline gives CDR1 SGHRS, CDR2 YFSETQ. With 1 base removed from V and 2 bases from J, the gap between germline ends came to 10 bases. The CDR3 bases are TGCGCCAGCAGCTTGACAGGGATTCCCTACGAGCAGTACTTC. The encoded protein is CASSLTGIPYEQYF.

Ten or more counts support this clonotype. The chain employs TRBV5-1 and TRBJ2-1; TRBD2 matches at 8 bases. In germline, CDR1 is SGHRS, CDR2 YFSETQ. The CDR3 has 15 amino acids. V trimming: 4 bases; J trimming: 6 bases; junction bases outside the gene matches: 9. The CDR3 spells CASSTSGRESNEQFF. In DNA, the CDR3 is TGCGCCAGCAGCACAAGCGGGAGAGAAAGCAATGAGCAGTTCTTC.

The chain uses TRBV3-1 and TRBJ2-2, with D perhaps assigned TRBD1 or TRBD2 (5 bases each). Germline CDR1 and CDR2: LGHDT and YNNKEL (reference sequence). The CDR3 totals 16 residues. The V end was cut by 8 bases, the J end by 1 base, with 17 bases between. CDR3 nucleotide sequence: TGTGCCAGCTCGGGGACCATTTACGGGAACACCGGGGAGCTGTTTTTT. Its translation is CASSGTIYGNTGELFF.

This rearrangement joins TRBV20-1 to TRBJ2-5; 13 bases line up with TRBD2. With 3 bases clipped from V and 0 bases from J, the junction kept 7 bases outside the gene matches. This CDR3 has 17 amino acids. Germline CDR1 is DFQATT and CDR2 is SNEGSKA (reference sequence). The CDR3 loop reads CSASQTSGGLHQETQYF. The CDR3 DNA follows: TGCAGTGCTAGCCAGACTAGCGGGGGGCTACACCAAGAGACCCAGTACTTC.

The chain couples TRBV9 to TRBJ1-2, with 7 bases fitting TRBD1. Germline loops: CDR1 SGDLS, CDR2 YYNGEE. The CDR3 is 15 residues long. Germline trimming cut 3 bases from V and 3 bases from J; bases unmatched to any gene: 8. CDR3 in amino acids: CASSGRTGQDYGYTF. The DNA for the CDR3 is TGTGCCAGCAGCGGGCGGACAGGACAAGACTATGGCTACACCTTC.

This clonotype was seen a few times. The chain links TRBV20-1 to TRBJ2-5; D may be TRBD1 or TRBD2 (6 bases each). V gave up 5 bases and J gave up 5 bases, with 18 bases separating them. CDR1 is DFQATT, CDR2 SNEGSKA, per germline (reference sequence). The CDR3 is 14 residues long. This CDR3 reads CSAPLQGGWETQYF. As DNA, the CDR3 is TGCAGTGCTCCCCTCCAAGGGGGGTGGGAGACCCAGTACTTC.

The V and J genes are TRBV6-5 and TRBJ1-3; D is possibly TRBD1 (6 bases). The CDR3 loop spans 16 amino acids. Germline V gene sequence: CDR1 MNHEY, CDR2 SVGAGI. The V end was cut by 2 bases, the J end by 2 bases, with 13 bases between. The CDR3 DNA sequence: TGTGCCAGCAGTTACACACAGGGAGCAGCTGGAAACACCATATATTTT. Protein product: CASSYTQGAAGNTIYF.

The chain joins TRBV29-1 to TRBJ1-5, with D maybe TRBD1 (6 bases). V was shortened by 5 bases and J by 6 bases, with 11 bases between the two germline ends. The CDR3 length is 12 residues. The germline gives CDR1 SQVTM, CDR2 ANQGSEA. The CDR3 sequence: CSVWQGGQPQHF. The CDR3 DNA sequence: TGCAGCGTTTGGCAAGGGGGTCAGCCCCAGCATTTT. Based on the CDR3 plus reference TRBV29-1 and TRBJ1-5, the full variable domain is SAVISQKPSRDICQRGTSLTIQCQVDSQVTMMFWYRQQPGQSLTLIATANQGSEATYESGFVIDKFPISRPNLTFSTLTVSNMSPEDSSIYLCSVWQGGQPQHFGDGTRLSIL.

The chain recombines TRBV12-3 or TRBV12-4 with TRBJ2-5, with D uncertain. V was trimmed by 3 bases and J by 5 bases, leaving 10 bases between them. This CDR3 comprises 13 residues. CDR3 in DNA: TGTGCCAGCAGTTTGGTCAGGCGGGAGACCCAGTACTTC. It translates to CASSLVRRETQYF.

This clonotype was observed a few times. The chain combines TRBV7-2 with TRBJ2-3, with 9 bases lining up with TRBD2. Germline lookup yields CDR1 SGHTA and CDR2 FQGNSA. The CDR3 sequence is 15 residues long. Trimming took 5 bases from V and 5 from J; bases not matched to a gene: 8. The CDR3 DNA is TGTGCCAGCAGCGGAGGTAGCGGGAGAATAGATACGCAGTATTTT. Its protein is CASSGGSGRIDTQYF. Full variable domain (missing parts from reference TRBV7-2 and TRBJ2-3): GAGVSQSPSNKVTEKGKDVELRCDPISGHTALYWYRQSLGQGLEFLIYFQGNSAPDKSGLPSDRFSAERTGGSVSTLTIQRTQQEDSAVYLCASSGGSGRIDTQYFGPGTRLTVL.

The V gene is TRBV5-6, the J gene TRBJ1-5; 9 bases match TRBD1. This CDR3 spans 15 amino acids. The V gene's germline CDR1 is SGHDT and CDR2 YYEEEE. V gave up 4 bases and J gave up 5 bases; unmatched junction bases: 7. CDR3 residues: CASSVGQGHDQPQHF. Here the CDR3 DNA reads TGTGCCAGCAGCGTTGGACAGGGGCACGATCAGCCCCAGCATTTT.